The 20 T cell receptor beta chains reported below all come from one sample, sequenced in a study of CD8 T cells in Susac syndrome. Random hexamers were used to reverse transcribe roughly 0.45 to 1 ug of RNA. Using its own MiXCR run on the immunoSEQ multiplex PCR reads, TCRdb lists one record per CDR3 protein. The table includes approximately 200,000 distinct CDR3 sequences, 92% detected once. The sequencing input was CD8+ T cells from PBMCs. These receptors were collected from a human donor with multiple sclerosis.

The count of this clonotype is one. This CDR3 is CASLPFHRGDSNEKLFF. In nucleotides, the CDR3 is TGTGCCAGCCTTCCGTTTCATCGGGGGGACTCTAATGAAAAACTGTTTTTT. The rearrangement uses TRBV2 and TRBJ1-4; a weak D match, TRBD1 (5 bases). The ends were cut back, 8 bases at V and 3 bases at J, with 22 bases in the middle. Germline CDR1 reads SNHLY; CDR2 reads FYNNEI. The CDR3 has 17 amino acids.

The chain joins TRBV5-1 to TRBJ2-2; 10 bases are shared with TRBD2. Germline values: CDR1 SGHRS, CDR2 YFSETQ. V trimming: 4 bases; J trimming: 4 bases; junction bases outside the gene matches: 10. The CDR3 is made up of 17 amino acids. CDR3 coding DNA: TGCGCCAGCAGCCCAAACCCCCTAGCGGGGGCCACCGGGGAGCTGTTTTTT. Translated: CASSPNPLAGATGELFF.

This sequence joins TRBV6-1 and TRBJ2-5, with TRBD1 identical over 7 bases. J was trimmed by 2 bases and V by 7 bases; bases with no gene match: 10. CDR3 length: 15 amino acids. CDR1 is MNHNS and CDR2 is SASEGT in the germline V gene. The CDR3 is CASNPYRDRQETQYF. CDR3 in DNA: TGTGCCAGCAATCCATACCGGGACAGACAAGAGACCCAGTACTTC.

This clonotype was seen only once. V gene TRBV6-4 combines with J gene TRBJ2-5; 10 bases are shared with TRBD2. Germline values: CDR1 MRHNA, CDR2 SNTAGT. The V and J ends lost 0 bases and 5 bases, in that order; junction bases with no gene match: 6. The CDR3 sequence is 16 residues long. The CDR3 DNA sequence: TGTGCCAGCAGTGACTCGATAGCGGGGGGAAGGGAGACCCAGTACTTC. This codes for CASSDSIAGGRETQYF.

This rearrangement joins TRBV20-1 to TRBJ1-5; D remains ambiguous. The length of the CDR3 is 17 residues. The germline V gene encodes CDR1 DFQATT and CDR2 SNEGSKA (reference sequence). V was shortened by 3 bases and J by 1 base, with 19 bases between the two germline ends. The chain's CDR3 is CSASGQRGQGSNQPQHF. The CDR3 DNA follows: TGCAGTGCTAGTGGGCAGCGAGGTCAAGGAAGCAATCAGCCCCAGCATTTT.

The chain combines TRBV7-6 with TRBJ2-7; tentative D call: TRBD2 (5 bases). With 5 bases removed from V and 4 bases from J, the gap between germline ends came to 12 bases. CDR1 is SGHVS, CDR2 FNYEAQ, per germline. The CDR3 is 13 amino acids. The CDR3 DNA is TGTGCCAGCAGCGTCACTAGGAGTTACGAGCAGTACTTC. Amino acid sequence: CASSVTRSYEQYF.

J is TRBJ1-2 and V is TRBV7-9; tentatively, D is TRBD1 (5 bases). Germline assignment: CDR1 SEHNR and CDR2 FQNEAQ (reference sequence). The V and J ends lost 3 bases and 5 bases respectively, with 16 bases between them. The length of the CDR3 is 15 residues. CDR3 in amino acids: CASSFPRGSSYGYTF. In DNA form, the CDR3 reads TGTGCCAGCAGCTTCCCTCGGGGCAGCTCTTATGGCTACACCTTC.

The chain uses TRBV27 and TRBJ1-5; tentatively, D is TRBD1 (5 bases). The V and J ends lost 6 bases and 0 bases respectively, with 21 bases between them. The CDR3 length is 18 residues. CDR1 and CDR2 from the germline V gene are MNHEY and SMNVEV (reference sequence). CDR3 sequence (DNA): TGTGCCAGCAGCCTATTCGGAGGGACGCTCTCTAGCAATCAGCCCCAGCATTTT. Translation gives CASSLFGGTLSSNQPQHF.

The sample holds a few counts of this clonotype. The chain couples TRBV12-3 or TRBV12-4 to TRBJ2-1; D may be TRBD1 or TRBD2 (5 bases each). The CDR3 is 15 amino acids. Trimming took off 7 bases at V and 10 bases at J, with 23 bases between the two ends. The CDR3 DNA reads as TGTGCCAGCACTTCCAGCGGACACTTTACTCCCGAGCAGTTCTTC. Translated: CASTSSGHFTPEQFF.

This clonotype is a singleton in its sample. The V gene is TRBV20-1, the J gene TRBJ1-2; D is uncertain. Germline V gene data show CDR1 as DFQATT and CDR2 as SNEGSKA (reference sequence). The CDR3 spans 13 residues. Trimming took 0 bases from V and 1 from J, leaving 6 bases between them. CDR3 loop: CSARDILNYGYTF. In DNA, the CDR3 is TGCAGTGCTAGAGATATTCTTAACTATGGCTACACCTTC.

The rearrangement links TRBV19 to TRBJ2-5; 8 bases match TRBD1. CDR1 and CDR2 from the germline V gene are LNHDA and SQIVND (reference sequence). The junction had 5 bases not matched to a gene; V was cut back by 8 bases and J by 3 bases. The CDR3 is 13 residues long. The CDR3 protein is CASSQGAEETQYF. CDR3 DNA: TGTGCCAGTTCCCAGGGGGCTGAAGAGACCCAGTACTTC.

Concerning this clonotype itself: A junction end diverges from the germline sequence, so it may reflect a read error. The chain combines TRBV4-1 with TRBJ1-3, with D possibly matching TRBD1 (5 bases). This CDR3 spans 12 amino acids. Germline lookup yields CDR1 MGHRA and CDR2 YSYEKL. The CDR3 DNA sequence: TGTGCCAGCCGGGGGTCCGGGAACACCATATATTTT. It yields the protein CASRGSGNTIYF.

The CDR3 region has the DNA TGTGCCAGCAGGGGAGTTAGCGGGGCCTCCTACGAGCAGTACTTC. It codes for CASRGVSGASYEQYF. The chain couples TRBV2 to TRBJ2-7, with TRBD2 matching 8 bases. V was pared by 6 bases and J by 0 bases, with 7 bases of the junction left unmatched. Germline V gene sequence: CDR1 SNHLY, CDR2 FYNNEI. The CDR3 is made up of 15 amino acids.

This sequence joins TRBV7-8 and TRBJ1-5, with no clear D. The CDR3 loop spans 16 amino acids. V lost 5 bases, J lost 4 bases, and 18 bases lay in between. Germline V gene lookup returns CDR1 SGHVS and CDR2 FQNEAQ. The chain's CDR3 is CASSRPANWENQPQHF. CDR3 bases: TGTGCCAGCAGCCGCCCGGCTAACTGGGAGAATCAGCCCCAGCATTTT.

The V call is TRBV7-9, the J call TRBJ2-7; no reliable D call. CDR3 length: 12 residues. V was shortened by 0 bases and J by 5 bases, with 5 bases between the two germline ends. Germline V lookup: CDR1 SEHNR, CDR2 FQNEAQ (reference sequence). The CDR3, as DNA: TGTGCCAGCAGCTTAGCGTCCGACGAGCAGTACTTC. Protein sequence: CASSLASDEQYF.

The V gene is TRBV19, the J gene TRBJ2-1; the D gene is possibly TRBD1 (5 bases). Germline V lookup: CDR1 LNHDA, CDR2 SQIVND (reference sequence). Trimming left V 9 bases short and J 1 base short, with 10 bases between. The CDR3 sequence is 13 residues long. CDR3 in DNA: TGTGCCAGCGTAGGGGATTCCTACAATGAGCAGTTCTTC. Protein: CASVGDSYNEQFF.

This clonotype has only a few counts. An end of the junction does not agree with germline; a read error may underlie this. The V call is TRBV18, the J call TRBJ2-5; a weak D match, TRBD1 (5 bases). The CDR3 consists of 14 residues. CDR1 and CDR2 from the germline V gene are KGHSH and LQKENI. The CDR3 nucleotides read TGTGCCAGCTCGCGAACAGGTTACCAGGAGACCCAGTACTTC. Protein sequence: CASSRTGYQETQYF.

The chain links TRBV7-9 to TRBJ2-7; TRBD2 matches 7 bases. Trimming cost V 3 bases and J 3 bases; bases outside gene matches: 8. The CDR3 sequence is 15 residues long. Germline V lookup: CDR1 SEHNR, CDR2 FQNEAQ (reference sequence). The CDR3 loop is CASSLGGRVSYEQYF. The CDR3 DNA reads TGTGCCAGCAGCTTGGGGGGGAGAGTGAGCTACGAGCAGTACTTC.

The table lists this clonotype with a count of one. The V call is TRBV5-1, the J call TRBJ2-5; TRBD1 matches at 9 bases. This CDR3 is 14 amino acids long. Germline CDR1 SGHRS, CDR2 YFSETQ. The junction had 4 bases not matched to a gene; V was cut back by 4 bases and J by 3 bases. CDR3 DNA sequence: TGCGCCAGCAGCACGGGACAGGGTAAAGAGACCCAGTACTTC. It codes for CASSTGQGKETQYF. Full variable domain (remainder filled in from reference TRBV5-1 and TRBJ2-5): KAGVTQTPRYLIKTRGQQVTLSCSPISGHRSVSWYQQTPGQGLQFLFEYFSETQRNKGNFPGRFSGRQFSNSRSEMNVSTLELGDSALYLCASSTGQGKETQYFGPGTRLLVL.

Only a few counts were recorded for this clonotype. The DNA of the CDR3 is TGTGCCAGCAGCCAAGGACTAGCGGGAGGGTATGGCGAGCAGTACTTC. This codes for CASSQGLAGGYGEQYF. V usage is TRBV3-1 and J usage is TRBJ2-7; 14 nucleotides align to TRBD2. The V gene end was trimmed by 1 base and the J gene end by 6 bases; junction bases not matched to a gene: 5. Germline V gene lookup returns CDR1 LGHDT and CDR2 YNNKEL (reference sequence). The CDR3 spans 16 residues.